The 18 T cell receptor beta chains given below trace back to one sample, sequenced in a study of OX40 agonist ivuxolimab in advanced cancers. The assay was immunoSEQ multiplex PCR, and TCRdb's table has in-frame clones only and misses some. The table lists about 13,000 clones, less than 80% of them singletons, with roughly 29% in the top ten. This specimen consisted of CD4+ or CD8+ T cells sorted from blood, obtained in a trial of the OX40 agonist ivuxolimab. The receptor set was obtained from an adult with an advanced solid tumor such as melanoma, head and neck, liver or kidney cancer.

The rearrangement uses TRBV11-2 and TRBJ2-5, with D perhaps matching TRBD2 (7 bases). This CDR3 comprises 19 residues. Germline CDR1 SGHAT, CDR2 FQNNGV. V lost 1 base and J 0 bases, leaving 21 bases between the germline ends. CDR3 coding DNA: TGTGCCAGCAGCTTAGTGATTAAGGCGGGGGCTTGGTACCAAGAGACCCAGTACTTC. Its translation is CASSLVIKAGAWYQETQYF.

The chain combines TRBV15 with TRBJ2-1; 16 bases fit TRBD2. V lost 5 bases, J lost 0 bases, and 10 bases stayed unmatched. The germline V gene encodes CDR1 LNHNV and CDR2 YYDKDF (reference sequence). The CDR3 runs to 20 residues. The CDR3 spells CATSRTGLAGGTRSYNEQFF. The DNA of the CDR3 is TGTGCCACCAGCCGAACGGGACTAGCGGGGGGGACCCGCTCCTACAATGAGCAGTTCTTC.

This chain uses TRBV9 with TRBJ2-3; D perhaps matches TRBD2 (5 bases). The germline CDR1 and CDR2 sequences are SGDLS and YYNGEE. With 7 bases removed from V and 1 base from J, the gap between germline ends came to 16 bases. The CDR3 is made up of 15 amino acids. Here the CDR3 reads CASGPSGSRTDTQYF. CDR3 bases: TGTGCCAGCGGGCCCTCGGGGTCTCGCACAGATACGCAGTATTTT.

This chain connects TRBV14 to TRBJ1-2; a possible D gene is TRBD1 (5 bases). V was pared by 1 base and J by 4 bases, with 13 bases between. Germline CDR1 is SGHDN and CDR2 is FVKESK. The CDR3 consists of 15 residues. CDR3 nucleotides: TGTGCCAGCAGCCAAGGACAGCCTCTTCTCTATGGCTACACCTTC. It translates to CASSQGQPLLYGYTF.

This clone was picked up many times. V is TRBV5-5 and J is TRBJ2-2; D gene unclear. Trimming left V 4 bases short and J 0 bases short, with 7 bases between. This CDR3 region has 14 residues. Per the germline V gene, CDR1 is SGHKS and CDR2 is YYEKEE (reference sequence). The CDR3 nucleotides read TGTGCCAGCAGCATTGACACGAACACCGGGGAGCTGTTTTTT. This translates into CASSIDTNTGELFF.

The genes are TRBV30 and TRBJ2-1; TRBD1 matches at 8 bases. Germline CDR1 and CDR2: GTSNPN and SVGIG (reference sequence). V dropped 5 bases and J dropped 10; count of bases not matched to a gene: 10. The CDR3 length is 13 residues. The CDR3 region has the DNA TGTGCCTGGGGGACAGGAACCCTAGGCGAGCAGTTCTTC. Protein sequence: CAWGTGTLGEQFF.

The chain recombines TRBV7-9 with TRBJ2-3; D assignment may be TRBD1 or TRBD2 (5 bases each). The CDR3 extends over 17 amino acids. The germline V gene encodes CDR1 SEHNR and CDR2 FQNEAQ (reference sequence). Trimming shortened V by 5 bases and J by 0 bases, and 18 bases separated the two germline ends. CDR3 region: CASSLPFGGPSTDTQYF. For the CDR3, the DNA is TGTGCCAGCAGCCTCCCTTTTGGGGGACCTAGCACAGATACGCAGTATTTT.

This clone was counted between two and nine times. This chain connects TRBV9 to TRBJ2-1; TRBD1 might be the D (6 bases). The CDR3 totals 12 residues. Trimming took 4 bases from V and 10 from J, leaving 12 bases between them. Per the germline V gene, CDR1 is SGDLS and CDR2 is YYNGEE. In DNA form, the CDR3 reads TGTGCCAGCAGCCAAGTAGACAGGGAGCAGTTCTTC. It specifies CASSQVDREQFF.

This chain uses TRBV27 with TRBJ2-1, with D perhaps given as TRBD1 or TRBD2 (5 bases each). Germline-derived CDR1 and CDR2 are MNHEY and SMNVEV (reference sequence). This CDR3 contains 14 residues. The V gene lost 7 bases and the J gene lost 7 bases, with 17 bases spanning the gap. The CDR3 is CASTSPGGANEQFF. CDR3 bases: TGTGCCAGCACCTCCCCTGGGGGAGCGAATGAGCAGTTCTTC.

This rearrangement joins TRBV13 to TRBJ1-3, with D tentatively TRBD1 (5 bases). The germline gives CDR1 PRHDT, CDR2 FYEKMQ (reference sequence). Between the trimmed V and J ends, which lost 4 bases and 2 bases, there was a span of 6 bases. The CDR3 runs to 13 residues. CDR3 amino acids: CASSSTAGNTIYF. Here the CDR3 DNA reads TGTGCCAGCAGCTCGACAGCTGGAAACACCATATATTTT. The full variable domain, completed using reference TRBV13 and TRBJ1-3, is AAGVIQSPRHLIKEKRETATLKCYPIPRHDTVYWYQQGPGQDPQFLISFYEKMQSDKGSIPDRFSAQQFSDYHSELNMSSLELGDSALYFCASSSTAGNTIYFGEGSWLTVV.

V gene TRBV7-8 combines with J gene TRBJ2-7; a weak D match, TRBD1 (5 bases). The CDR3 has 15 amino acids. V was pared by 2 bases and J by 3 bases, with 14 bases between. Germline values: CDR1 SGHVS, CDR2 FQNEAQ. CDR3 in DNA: TGTGCCAGCAGCTTATGGCAAGGGGAAGGCTACGAGCAGTACTTC. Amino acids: CASSLWQGEGYEQYF.

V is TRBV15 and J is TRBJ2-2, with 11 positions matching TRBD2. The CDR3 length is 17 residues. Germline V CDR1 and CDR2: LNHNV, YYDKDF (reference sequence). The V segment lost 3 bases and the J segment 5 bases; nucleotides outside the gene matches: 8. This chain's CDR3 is CATSSSPGLAVTGELFF. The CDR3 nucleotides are TGTGCCACCAGCAGCAGTCCGGGACTAGCGGTTACCGGGGAGCTGTTTTTT.

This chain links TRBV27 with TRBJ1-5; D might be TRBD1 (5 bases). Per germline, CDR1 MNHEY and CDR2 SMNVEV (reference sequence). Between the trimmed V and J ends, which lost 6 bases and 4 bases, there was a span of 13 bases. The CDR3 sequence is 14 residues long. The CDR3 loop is CASRDSWGNQPQHF. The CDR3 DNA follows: TGTGCCAGCAGAGACAGTTGGGGGAATCAGCCCCAGCATTTT.

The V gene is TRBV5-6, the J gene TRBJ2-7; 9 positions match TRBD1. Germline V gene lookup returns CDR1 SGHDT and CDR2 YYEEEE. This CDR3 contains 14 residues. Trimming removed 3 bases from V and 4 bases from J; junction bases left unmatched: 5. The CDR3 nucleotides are TGTGCCAGCAGCTGGGGACAGGGAGGGTACGAGCAGTACTTC. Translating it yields CASSWGQGGYEQYF.

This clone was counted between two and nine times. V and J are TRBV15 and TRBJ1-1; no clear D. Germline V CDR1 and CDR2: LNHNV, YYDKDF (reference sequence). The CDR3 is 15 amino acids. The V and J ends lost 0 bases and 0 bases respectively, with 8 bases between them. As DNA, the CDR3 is TGTGCCACCAGCAGAGATCGCAATGTGAACACTGAAGCTTTCTTT. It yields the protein CATSRDRNVNTEAFF. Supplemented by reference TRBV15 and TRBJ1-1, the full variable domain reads DAMVIQNPRYQVTQFGKPVTLSCSQTLNHNVMYWYQQKSSQAPKLLFHYYDKDFNNEADTPDNFQSRRPNTSFCFLDIRSPGLGDTAMYLCATSRDRNVNTEAFFGQGTRLTVV.

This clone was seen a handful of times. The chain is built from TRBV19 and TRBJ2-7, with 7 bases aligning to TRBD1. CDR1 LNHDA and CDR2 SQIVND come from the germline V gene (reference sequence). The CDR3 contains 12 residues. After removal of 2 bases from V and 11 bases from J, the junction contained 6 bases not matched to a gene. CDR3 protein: CASSIPTGEKYF. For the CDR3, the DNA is TGTGCCAGTAGTATACCAACAGGGGAGAAGTACTTC.

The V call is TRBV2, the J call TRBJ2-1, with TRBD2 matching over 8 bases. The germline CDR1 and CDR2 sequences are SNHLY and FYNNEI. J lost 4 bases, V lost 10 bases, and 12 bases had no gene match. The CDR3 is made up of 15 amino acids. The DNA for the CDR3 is TGTGCCACCAAGTTATATAGCGGGGATTACAATGAGCAGTTCTTC. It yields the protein CATKLYSGDYNEQFF.

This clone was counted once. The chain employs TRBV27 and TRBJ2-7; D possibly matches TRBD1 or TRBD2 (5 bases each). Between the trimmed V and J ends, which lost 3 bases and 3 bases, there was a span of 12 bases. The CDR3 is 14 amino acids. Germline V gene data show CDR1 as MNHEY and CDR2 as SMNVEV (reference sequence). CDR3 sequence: CASSFRDELYEQYF. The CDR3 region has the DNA TGTGCCAGCAGTTTCCGGGACGAGCTCTACGAGCAGTACTTC.